The 21 T cell receptor beta chains below were found in one sample sequenced in a study of T-cell reconstitution after alpha-beta-depleted transplantation in children. During its preparation, the TCRbeta library received unique molecular identifiers. TCRdb redid the calling of the PCR reads with MiXCR, one entry per CDR3 protein. The data hold hundreds of thousands of distinct CDR3 sequences, with 12% observed a single time. The input for sequencing was PBMCs from the stem cell graft donor, taken from the stem cell graft. Receptors were obtained from a human donor who donated a stem cell graft to a child with acute lymphoblastic leukemia.

This clonotype was counted many times. The chain links TRBV28 to TRBJ2-5, with D possibly matching TRBD2 (6 bases). This CDR3 region has 16 residues. Germline V CDR1 and CDR2: MDHEN, SYDVKM. V shed 4 bases and J shed 5 bases, with 20 bases lying between them. CDR3 loop: CASSSPRDRSGETQYF. The CDR3 bases are TGTGCCAGCAGTTCGCCGCGGGACCGCTCCGGGGAGACCCAGTACTTC. The entire variable domain, with the rest obtained from reference TRBV28 and TRBJ2-5, is as follows: DVKVTQSSRYLVKRTGEKVFLECVQDMDHENMFWYRQDPGLGLRLIYFSYDVKMKEKGDIPEGYSVSREKKERFSLILESASTNQTSMYLCASSSPRDRSGETQYFGPGTRLLVL.

In this sample, this clonotype turned up many times. The chain is built from TRBV20-1 and TRBJ1-2; D unclear. The CDR3 covers 13 residues. V shed 6 bases and J shed 1 base, with 12 bases lying between them. CDR1 DFQATT and CDR2 SNEGSKA come from the germline V gene (reference sequence). This CDR3 is CSAPGRNNYGYTF. The CDR3 DNA reads TGCAGTGCCCCGGGCAGGAATAACTATGGCTACACCTTC.

The sample holds many counts of this clonotype. The chain is built from TRBV29-1 and TRBJ2-5, with 8 bases identical to TRBD2. Trimming cost V 6 bases and J 1 base; bases outside gene matches: 7. The CDR3 spans 14 residues. In germline, CDR1 is SQVTM, CDR2 ANQGSEA. This CDR3 is CSVAGAKIQETQYF. In DNA form, the CDR3 reads TGCAGCGTAGCGGGGGCTAAAATCCAAGAGACCCAGTACTTC.

This clonotype was seen at least ten times. The V gene is TRBV9, the J gene TRBJ1-1; no reliable D call. The V gene lost 4 bases and the J gene lost 3 bases, with 10 bases spanning the gap. This CDR3 spans 13 amino acids. Germline CDR1 SGDLS, CDR2 YYNGEE. In nucleotides, the CDR3 is TGTGCCAGCAGCACAAAGGGAGACACTGAAGCTTTCTTT. This translates into CASSTKGDTEAFF.

This clonotype was seen at least ten times. V usage is TRBV5-1 and J usage is TRBJ2-1; D call uncertain. V was pared by 4 bases and J by 0 bases, with 14 bases between. Germline V lookup: CDR1 SGHRS, CDR2 YFSETQ. The CDR3 has 16 residues. CDR3 DNA sequence: TGCGCCAGCAGCAAAATGGCCCAGAGCTCCTACAATGAGCAGTTCTTC. Its protein is CASSKMAQSSYNEQFF.

This clonotype was recorded a few times. This chain uses TRBV7-8 with TRBJ2-1, with 16 bases identical to TRBD2. V shed 5 bases, J shed 7 bases, and the junction held 14 bases outside the gene matches. The CDR3 contains 19 residues. Germline loops: CDR1 SGHVS, CDR2 FQNEAQ. The CDR3 is CASSPLPGLAGGPLNEQFF. The CDR3 nucleotides read TGTGCCAGCAGCCCCCTACCGGGACTAGCGGGAGGGCCTCTTAATGAGCAGTTCTTC.

This clonotype was picked up many times. The CDR3 is CASSLFDTQYF. CDR3 DNA: TGCGCCAGCAGCTTGTTTGATACGCAGTATTTT. This chain joins TRBV5-1 and TRBJ2-3, with unresolved D. The germline V gene encodes CDR1 SGHRS and CDR2 YFSETQ. V shed 1 base and J shed 6 bases, with 3 bases lying between them. This CDR3 spans 11 amino acids.

The rearrangement joins TRBV6-5 to TRBJ1-6; D uncertain. Trimming took 2 bases from V and 9 from J, leaving 14 bases between them. The CDR3 has 15 amino acids. From germline, CDR1 is MNHEY and CDR2 SVGAGI. The CDR3 region has the DNA TGTGCCAGCAGTTACGAGGGCTTCTCGGGTTCACCCCTCCACTTT. Its protein product is CASSYEGFSGSPLHF.

This clonotype was detected many times. The gene calls are TRBV6-6 and TRBJ2-1, with D possibly TRBD2 on 5 matching bases. Trimming removed 4 bases from V and 5 bases from J, with 9 bases in between. The V gene's germline CDR1 is MNHNY and CDR2 SVGAGI (reference sequence). The CDR3 consists of 13 residues. CDR3 in amino acids: CASSFGINNEQFF. CDR3 DNA sequence: TGTGCCAGCAGTTTCGGGATTAACAATGAGCAGTTCTTC.

This clonotype was counted at least ten times. The rearrangement uses TRBV12-3 or TRBV12-4 and TRBJ1-2; 9 bases are a match to TRBD1. There are 16 residues in the CDR3. V lost 6 bases, J lost 2 bases, and 10 bases stayed unmatched. The CDR3 region is CASRAPGQGMNYGYTF. CDR3 bases: TGTGCCAGCAGGGCTCCGGGACAGGGAATGAACTATGGCTACACCTTC.

This clonotype was seen repeatedly, ten times or more. This rearrangement joins TRBV29-1 to TRBJ2-7; TRBD1 matches 9 bases. CDR3 length equals 13 residues. Germline CDR1 reads SQVTM; CDR2 reads ANQGSEA. The V and J ends lost 7 bases and 0 bases, in that order; junction bases with no gene match: 4. The CDR3 protein is CSGQTGGSYEQYF. CDR3 DNA: TGCAGCGGGCAGACAGGGGGCTCCTACGAGCAGTACTTC.

This clonotype occurred many times. The genes are TRBV24-1 and TRBJ2-7; D might be TRBD2 (5 bases). Trimming took 2 bases from V and 2 from J, leaving 15 bases between them. Germline V gene sequence: CDR1 KGHDR, CDR2 SFDVKD. CDR3 length: 16 amino acids. CDR3 nucleotide sequence: TGTGCCACCAGTGATTCTACCATGGGGAGAGCCTACGAGCAGTACTTC. Protein product: CATSDSTMGRAYEQYF.

This clonotype came up many times. The chain recombines TRBV7-2 with TRBJ2-7; D remains ambiguous. Trimming removed 5 bases from V and 1 base from J, with 15 bases in between. CDR3 size: 15 residues. CDR1 and CDR2 from the germline V gene are SGHTA and FQGNSA. CDR3 in amino acids: CASSQIPSFSYEQYF. The CDR3 DNA reads TGTGCCAGCAGCCAGATCCCCAGCTTTTCCTACGAGCAGTACTTC. Full variable domain (rest looked up from reference TRBV7-2 and TRBJ2-7): GAGVSQSPSNKVTEKGKDVELRCDPISGHTALYWYRQSLGQGLEFLIYFQGNSAPDKSGLPSDRFSAERTGGSVSTLTIQRTQQEDSAVYLCASSQIPSFSYEQYFGPGTRLTVT.

This clonotype was seen only a few times. V gene TRBV6-2 or TRBV6-3 combines with J gene TRBJ1-5, with TRBD1 as a possible D gene (5 bases). This CDR3 region has 18 residues. From germline, CDR1 is MNHEY and CDR2 SVGEGT. Trimming removed 0 bases from V and 2 bases from J, with 17 bases in between. The DNA for the CDR3 is TGTGCCAGCAGTTACTCCGGGGTAGGGGTTACGGGCAATCAGCCCCAGCATTTT. This sequence encodes CASSYSGVGVTGNQPQHF.

The table lists this clonotype with many counts. This chain joins TRBV6-5 and TRBJ1-1; the match to TRBD1 covers 7 bases. Per germline, CDR1 MNHEY and CDR2 SVGAGI. The CDR3 is made up of 14 amino acids. V gave up 5 bases and J gave up 1 base; unmatched junction bases: 4. This CDR3 reads CASSRDSWNTEAFF. The CDR3 region has the DNA TGTGCCAGCAGTCGGGACAGTTGGAACACTGAAGCTTTCTTT.

This clonotype was detected many times. This chain connects TRBV5-1 to TRBJ1-5; 9 bases line up with TRBD1. The ends lost 4 bases at V and 5 bases at J; junction bases unmatched: 7. The CDR3 loop spans 15 amino acids. CDR1 is SGHRS, CDR2 YFSETQ, per germline. The chain's CDR3 is CASSQTGGDHQPQHF. CDR3 DNA sequence: TGCGCCAGCAGCCAGACAGGGGGTGATCATCAGCCCCAGCATTTT.

Ten or more counts support this clonotype. V gene TRBV9 combines with J gene TRBJ2-7; D is uncertain. The CDR3 has 15 amino acids. V lost 0 bases and J 3 bases, leaving 13 bases between the germline ends. The V gene's germline CDR1 is SGDLS and CDR2 YYNGEE. The CDR3 coding sequence is TGTGCCAGCAGCGTAGCGGACCTAAAAGGCTACGAGCAGTACTTC. This codes for CASSVADLKGYEQYF.

This clonotype occurred many times. V and J are TRBV12-3 or TRBV12-4 and TRBJ1-3, with D uncertain. V was shortened by 6 bases and J by 3 bases, with 6 bases between the two germline ends. The CDR3 has 12 amino acids. The CDR3 DNA sequence: TGTGCCAGCAGGGACCGTGGAAACACCATATATTTT. Translation: CASRDRGNTIYF.

For this clonotype: A much more abundant neighbour one base away suggests this may be a read error. The genes are TRBV6-5 and TRBJ2-2, with 8 bases aligning to TRBD1. Per germline, CDR1 MNHEY and CDR2 SVGAGI. The CDR3 is 15 amino acids. CDR3 coding DNA: TGTGCCAGCGGTTATCAGGGGGCGAGCACCGGGGAGCTGTTTTTT. This sequence encodes CASGYQGASTGELFF.

This clonotype was counted at least ten times. The V and J genes are TRBV7-2 and TRBJ1-4; D call uncertain. The germline V gene has CDR1 SGHTA and CDR2 FQGNSA. Trimming removed 5 bases from V and 5 bases from J, with 9 bases in between. This CDR3 is 13 amino acids long. DNA of the CDR3: TGTGCCAGCAGCCCAGAACCAAATGAAAAACTGTTTTTT. Translation gives CASSPEPNEKLFF.

This clonotype was seen many times. The chain carries TRBV6-2 or TRBV6-3 and TRBJ2-2; D is possibly TRBD1 (7 bases). Germline assignment: CDR1 MNHEY and CDR2 SVGEGT. Trimming cost V 8 bases and J 4 bases, with 23 bases left between them. This CDR3 region has 17 residues. The CDR3 loop reads CASRPQRQGGVTGELFF. The CDR3, as DNA: TGTGCCAGCCGTCCCCAAAGGCAGGGGGGAGTCACCGGGGAGCTGTTTTTT.